The 13 T cell receptor beta chains in this list originate from one sample, sequenced in a study of Graves' ophthalmopathy and Graves' hyperthyroidism. Transcripts of RNA were the source for amplifying TCR beta CDR3 regions. Investigators did first-round RT-PCR with HTBI primers, then second-round multiplex PCR. TCRdb called the multiplex PCR reads again in MiXCR, with one record for every CDR3 protein. In the table there are about 1.2 million distinct CDR3 sequences, 35% to 45% of which are singletons. Material for sequencing was peripheral blood or thyroid tissue (not recorded which). The receptor source for this set is an adult man with Graves' hyperthyroidism.

The chain links TRBV7-9 to TRBJ2-7; 10 bases line up with TRBD2. Germline CDR1 reads SEHNR; CDR2 reads FQNEAQ (reference sequence). J gave up 2 bases and V 5 bases, and 9 bases lay outside the gene matches. The CDR3 is 16 amino acids. This chain's CDR3 is CASSLGRAGGAYEQYF. Here the CDR3 DNA reads TGTGCCAGCAGCCTGGGGAGAGCGGGAGGGGCCTACGAGCAGTACTTC.

The V call is TRBV25-1, the J call TRBJ1-6, with TRBD1 as a possible D gene (5 bases). The CDR3 covers 14 residues. Germline V lookup: CDR1 MGHDK, CDR2 SYGVNS. The CDR3 DNA sequence: TGTGCTAAGCCCCCATGGGGCCGGGATTCACCCCTCCACTTT. This codes for CAKPPWGRDSPLHF.

This chain joins TRBV5-6 and TRBJ2-5; perhaps TRBD2 as D (5 bases). In germline, CDR1 is SGHDT, CDR2 YYEEEE. Trimming removed 6 bases at V and 9 bases at J, with 18 bases between. The CDR3 is 13 amino acids. The CDR3 DNA reads TGTGCCAGCATCGTGACTGCCCTCGGGGCCCAGTACTTC. Amino acids: CASIVTALGAQYF.

This chain links TRBV20-1 with TRBJ2-2; D might be TRBD2 (6 bases). This CDR3 region has 17 residues. Germline loops: CDR1 DFQATT, CDR2 SNEGSKA (reference sequence). V lost 2 bases to trimming and J lost 6 bases, with 22 bases between them. The CDR3, as DNA: TGCAGTGCTAGACGTCAGAGGGGAGGAGGATCCCCCGGGGAGCTGTTTTTT. Translating gives CSARRQRGGGSPGELFF.

The chain joins TRBV29-1 to TRBJ2-5; D is perhaps TRBD1 (5 bases). The CDR3 contains 10 residues. V lost 8 bases to trimming and J lost 9 bases, with 13 bases between them. The germline CDR1 and CDR2 sequences are SQVTM and ANQGSEA. The CDR3 DNA is TGCAGCTTAAGGGGCGCGGCCCAGTACTTC. Its protein product is CSLRGAAQYF.

This clonotype was recorded at least ten times. The J gene is TRBJ1-2, the V gene TRBV7-6; no clear D. The V and J ends lost 5 bases and 0 bases respectively, with 10 bases between them. The CDR3 sequence is 14 residues long. Germline lookup yields CDR1 SGHVS and CDR2 FNYEAQ. In DNA form, the CDR3 reads TGTGCCAGCAGCGCAGGAATCTCTAACTATGGCTACACCTTC. Protein: CASSAGISNYGYTF.

Ten or more counts support this clonotype. The chain links TRBV12-3 or TRBV12-4 to TRBJ1-5; no clear D gene. Trimming pared 5 bases from V and 9 bases from J, leaving 14 bases between. CDR3 length: 13 residues. This CDR3 is CASSAPPPSPQHF. DNA for the CDR3: TGTGCCAGCAGTGCCCCGCCCCCGTCGCCCCAGCATTTT.

The sample holds a few counts of this clonotype. This rearrangement joins TRBV12-3 or TRBV12-4 to TRBJ2-7; D gene ambiguous. Trimming took 2 bases from V and 5 from J, leaving 10 bases between them. The CDR3 loop spans 13 amino acids. The chain's CDR3 is CASSLNNLNEQYF. CDR3 coding DNA: TGTGCCAGCAGTTTAAACAATCTCAACGAGCAGTACTTC.

V and J are TRBV7-2 and TRBJ1-2; a weak D match, TRBD1 (6 bases). Germline V CDR1 and CDR2: SGHTA, FQGNSA. Between the trimmed V and J ends, which lost 4 bases and 10 bases, there was a span of 10 bases. The CDR3 contains 11 residues. DNA of the CDR3: TGTGCCAGCAGCTCACAGGGTTACTACACCTTC. This translates into CASSSQGYYTF.

V and J are TRBV15 and TRBJ1-6, with unresolved D. V shed 1 base and J shed 9 bases, with 7 bases lying between them. The germline V gene encodes CDR1 LNHNV and CDR2 YYDKDF (reference sequence). CDR3 size: 13 residues. CDR3 in DNA: TGTGCCACCAGCAGAGTTACTGGTTCACCCCTCCACTTT. Its translation is CATSRVTGSPLHF.

V gene TRBV4-2 combines with J gene TRBJ2-7; D not resolved. The CDR3 spans 15 residues. V dropped 1 base and J dropped 3 bases, with 13 bases sitting between them. Germline V gives CDR1 LGHNA, CDR2 YNFKEQ. CDR3 DNA sequence: TGTGCCAGCAGCCAAGTAGCAGAGCGTCACTACGAGCAGTACTTC. Residues: CASSQVAERHYEQYF.

This clonotype was observed a handful of times. At one of its ends the junction is not consistent with the germline gene, which may arise from a read error. The chain links TRBV10-3 to TRBJ2-5; 9 nucleotides match TRBD2. From germline, CDR1 is ENHRY and CDR2 SYGVKD. The CDR3 consists of 15 residues. In nucleotides, the CDR3 is TGTGCCAGCAGTTGGTTAGCGGGAGACGGGGAGACCCAGTACTTC. This translates into CASSWLAGDGETQYF.

This clonotype has just one count. The chain links TRBV2 to TRBJ2-7, with 7 bases that match TRBD1. In germline, CDR1 is SNHLY, CDR2 FYNNEI. This CDR3 is built from 15 residues. Germline trimming cut 5 bases from V and 1 base from J; bases unmatched to any gene: 8. CDR3 DNA: TGTGCCAGCAGTTCCCGTCGGACAGGATCCTACGAGCAGTACTTC. It codes for CASSSRRTGSYEQYF. The complete variable domain, with remaining parts taken from reference TRBV2 and TRBJ2-7, reads EPEVTQTPSHQVTQMGQEVILRCVPISNHLYFYWYRQILGQKVEFLVSFYNNEISEKSEIFDDQFSVERPDGSNFTLKIRSTKLEDSAMYFCASSSRRTGSYEQYFGPGTRLTVT.